These 11 T cell receptor beta chains came from one sample sequenced in a study of blood T cells in healthy people across ages. Primers used in a second PCR of roughly 7 to 12 cycles were a sample-barcoded 5' primer and a J-beta primer mix. MiXCR was run by TCRdb on the 5' RACE reads, yielding one entry per CDR3 protein. The table records 1.4 million to 1.5 million distinct CDR3 sequences, approximately 38% of them present only once. Sequences were obtained from blood. The receptor set was obtained from a woman aged 18-29 years in good health.

There are many counts of this clonotype. The gene calls are TRBV5-1 and TRBJ1-2, with 7 bases aligning to TRBD1. V shed 3 bases, J shed 6 bases, and the junction held 5 bases outside the gene matches. CDR1 and CDR2 from the germline V gene are SGHRS and YFSETQ. The CDR3 spans 13 residues. CDR3 loop: CASSSGTEDGYTF. In DNA form, the CDR3 reads TGCGCCAGCAGCTCAGGGACAGAAGATGGCTACACCTTC.

This clonotype was counted a few times. The rearrangement joins TRBV10-1 to TRBJ2-2; 9 bases map to TRBD2. CDR3 size: 16 residues. V shed 0 bases and J 5 bases; nucleotides not matched to a gene: 4. The V gene's germline CDR1 is WNHNN and CDR2 SYGVQD (reference sequence). The CDR3, as DNA: TGCGCCAGCAGTGAGTCGAAGGCGGGAGGGACCGGGGAGCTGTTTTTT. It translates to CASSESKAGGTGELFF.

This rearrangement joins TRBV12-5 to TRBJ2-2, with D possibly being TRBD1 or TRBD2 (5 bases each). This CDR3 has 17 residues. Germline-derived CDR1 and CDR2 are LGHNT and FRNRAP. V lost 0 bases, J lost 1 base, and 12 bases lay in between. CDR3 sequence: CASGLVVGARNTGELFF. The CDR3 nucleotides read TGTGCTAGTGGTTTGGTGGTCGGGGCACGGAACACCGGGGAGCTGTTTTTT.

This sequence joins TRBV20-1 and TRBJ2-5, with D unresolved. V was cut by 6 bases and J by 3 bases, with 14 bases left in between. CDR1 is DFQATT and CDR2 is SNEGSKA in the germline V gene (reference sequence). This CDR3 is built from 13 residues. This chain's CDR3 is CSAPVVGEETQYF. The CDR3 nucleotides are TGCAGTGCCCCCGTGGTTGGAGAAGAGACCCAGTACTTC.

The J gene is TRBJ2-4, the V gene TRBV20-1; 8 bases align to TRBD1. With the DNA end fitting TRBJ2-7 better, the J assignment may be wrong. CDR1 is DFQATT and CDR2 is SNEGSKA in the germline V gene (reference sequence). The CDR3 sequence is 11 residues long. The CDR3 DNA is TGCAGAGCTGCAGGGGGCGACGAGCAGTACTTC. Its protein is CRAAGGDEQYF.

A few counts support this clonotype. The J gene is TRBJ2-1, the V gene TRBV3-1; TRBD2 agrees at 8 bases. The CDR3 sequence is 16 residues long. Germline lookup yields CDR1 LGHDT and CDR2 YNNKEL (reference sequence). The V and J ends lost 1 base and 9 bases, in that order; junction bases with no gene match: 11. CDR3 in DNA: TGTGCCAGCAGCCAAGGTCTCGCGGGAGGTATCGGTGAGCAGTTCTTC. This codes for CASSQGLAGGIGEQFF.

The gene calls are TRBV7-8 and TRBJ1-2, with D possibly matching TRBD1 (5 bases). Trimming stripped 4 bases from V and 3 bases from J, with 18 bases between. There are 16 residues in the CDR3. Germline lookup yields CDR1 SGHVS and CDR2 FQNEAQ. Here the CDR3 DNA reads TGTGCCAGCAGCTCCCTGATCAGACAGATCGACTATGGCTACACCTTC. The encoded protein is CASSSLIRQIDYGYTF.

V and J are TRBV7-3 and TRBJ2-7, with D tentatively TRBD1 (5 bases). Germline CDR1 reads SGHTA; CDR2 reads FQGTGA. Trimming pared 2 bases from V and 1 base from J, leaving 12 bases between. This CDR3 is 15 amino acids long. As DNA, the CDR3 is TGTGCCAGCAGCTTACTGCAGGGTGGGTCCTACGAGCAGTACTTC. This sequence encodes CASSLLQGGSYEQYF.

The V call is TRBV3-1, the J call TRBJ1-1, with D hard to call. The CDR3 runs 14 residues. The germline V and J ends were trimmed by 6 bases and 2 bases, with 13 bases remaining between them. From germline, CDR1 is LGHDT and CDR2 YNNKEL (reference sequence). This CDR3 is CASRQTGSNTEAFF. The CDR3 DNA follows: TGTGCCAGCAGACAAACCGGGAGCAACACTGAAGCTTTCTTT.

Comment on this clonotype: The germline gene is not matched at one end of the junction; a read error may be the cause. The V and J genes are TRBV25-1 and TRBJ2-6; a weak D match, TRBD1 (5 bases). This CDR3 has 14 amino acids. Germline CDR1 reads MGHDK; CDR2 reads SYGVNS. This chain's CDR3 is CASTTYSGASVLTF. CDR3 sequence (DNA): TGTGCCAGCACCACTTACTCTGGGGCCAGCGTCCTGACTTTC.

The chain combines TRBV4-2 with TRBJ2-7; the match to TRBD2 covers 10 bases. The germline V gene encodes CDR1 LGHNA and CDR2 YNFKEQ. The ends lost 4 bases at V and 5 bases at J; junction bases unmatched: 14. The CDR3 contains 17 residues. This chain's CDR3 is CASSRGVWASGSHEQYF. CDR3 nucleotide sequence: TGTGCCAGCAGCCGAGGGGTTTGGGCTAGCGGGAGCCACGAGCAGTACTTC.